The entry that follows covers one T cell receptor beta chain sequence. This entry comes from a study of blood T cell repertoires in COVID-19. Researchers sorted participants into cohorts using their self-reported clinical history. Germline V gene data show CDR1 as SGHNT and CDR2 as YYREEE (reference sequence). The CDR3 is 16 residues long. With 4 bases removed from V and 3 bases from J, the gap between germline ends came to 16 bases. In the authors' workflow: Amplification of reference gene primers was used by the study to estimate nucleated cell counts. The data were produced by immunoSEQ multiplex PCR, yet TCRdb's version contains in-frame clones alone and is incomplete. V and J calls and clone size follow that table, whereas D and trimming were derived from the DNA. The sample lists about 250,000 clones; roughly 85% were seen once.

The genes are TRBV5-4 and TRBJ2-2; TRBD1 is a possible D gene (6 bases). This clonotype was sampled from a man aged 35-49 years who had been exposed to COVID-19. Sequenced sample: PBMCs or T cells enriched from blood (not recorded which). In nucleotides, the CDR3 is TGTGCCAGCAGCCAACCCCGGGACACCTACACCGGGGAGCTGTTTTTT. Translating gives CASSQPRDTYTGELFF.